Presented here are 2 T cell receptor beta chains from one specimen sequenced in a study of cytomegalovirus exposure and HLA in healthy donors. The PCR contained 60 Vbeta and 13 Jbeta primers. Generated by immunoSEQ multiplex PCR, the TCRdb table keeps only in-frame clones and is missing some. The sample lists some 180,000 clones; over 70% were seen once. Sequences were obtained from PBMCs. The receptors were sampled from a man aged 18 to 30 in good health and CMV-seronegative.

This chain connects TRBV5-1 to TRBJ2-7, with D possibly TRBD1 on 6 matching bases. This CDR3 comprises 13 residues. CDR1 is SGHRS and CDR2 is YFSETQ in the germline V gene. V lost 6 bases to trimming and J lost 4 bases, with 14 bases between them. CDR3 in DNA: TGCGCCAGCAACCGGGACGGGACATACGAGCAGTACTTC. This codes for CASNRDGTYEQYF.

The table lists this clone with a count of one. The CDR3 here is CATSTEDGGSYEQYF. CDR3 coding DNA: TGTGCCACCAGCACCGAGGACGGGGGCTCCTACGAGCAGTACTTC. This chain uses TRBV15 with TRBJ2-7; possible D gene TRBD2, 6 bases. Deletions cut 4 bases from V and 0 bases from J, with 13 bases between. The CDR3 is made up of 15 amino acids. In germline, CDR1 is LNHNV, CDR2 YYDKDF (reference sequence). The full variable domain, completed using reference TRBV15 and TRBJ2-7, is DAMVIQNPRYQVTQFGKPVTLSCSQTLNHNVMYWYQQKSSQAPKLLFHYYDKDFNNEADTPDNFQSRRPNTSFCFLDIRSPGLGDTAMYLCATSTEDGGSYEQYFGPGTRLTVT.